Below are 8 T cell receptor beta chains sequenced from a single sample in a study of control samples from healthy donors and cancer patients. Sequencing was performed with immunoSEQ multiplex PCR; in TCRdb, only in-frame clones are kept and a portion is missing. This table has 100,000 to 150,000 clones, 85% to 95% appearing once. The sample consisted of PBMCs. The receptors come from a man older than 75 with head and neck cancer.

The genes are TRBV5-1 and TRBJ1-6, with D possibly being TRBD1 (5 bases). The CDR3 length is 15 residues. The V and J ends lost 2 bases and 10 bases respectively, with 16 bases between them. CDR1 SGHRS and CDR2 YFSETQ come from the germline V gene. The CDR3 loop is CASSFSSGTRSPLHF. The CDR3 DNA follows: TGCGCCAGCAGCTTCTCGTCAGGGACGCGGTCACCCCTCCACTTT.

This sequence joins TRBV5-6 and TRBJ2-5; the D is unclear. The CDR3 consists of 13 residues. The V gene's germline CDR1 is SGHDT and CDR2 YYEEEE. The V end was cut by 6 bases, the J end by 3 bases, with 12 bases between. The CDR3 sequence is CASTRWAEETQYF. The CDR3 nucleotides read TGTGCCAGCACCCGGTGGGCCGAAGAGACCCAGTACTTC.

The genes are TRBV7-6 and TRBJ1-1; D uncertain. This CDR3 comprises 12 residues. The germline CDR1 and CDR2 sequences are SGHVS and FNYEAQ. Between the trimmed V and J ends, which lost 5 bases and 4 bases, there was a span of 8 bases. CDR3 in amino acids: CASSRASTEAFF. The DNA for the CDR3 is TGTGCCAGCAGCCGGGCGAGCACTGAAGCTTTCTTT.

This clone was detected only once. The chain has TRBV15 and TRBJ2-1, with TRBD2 matching over 7 bases. The CDR3 spans 13 residues. After removal of 4 bases from V and 5 bases from J, the junction contained 2 bases not matched to a gene. Germline V gives CDR1 LNHNV, CDR2 YYDKDF (reference sequence). Here the CDR3 DNA reads TGTGCCACCAGCACGACTAGCCACAATGAGCAGTTCTTC. Translation gives CATSTTSHNEQFF.

The V call is TRBV7-6, the J call TRBJ1-5; the D is unclear. Germline V gene lookup returns CDR1 SGHVS and CDR2 FNYEAQ. The CDR3 loop spans 18 amino acids. V was pared by 1 base and J by 3 bases, with 19 bases between. The CDR3 region has the DNA TGTGCCAGCAGCTTAGGGCACAGCTCGAATCGTGACAATCAGCCCCAGCATTTT. It yields the protein CASSLGHSSNRDNQPQHF.

The chain is built from TRBV3-1 (or the pseudogene TRBV3-2) and TRBJ2-7; D gene unclear. CDR1 is LGHDT, CDR2 YNNKEL, per germline (reference sequence). The CDR3 sequence is 13 residues long. V lost 6 bases, J lost 6 bases, and 15 bases lay in between. The CDR3: CASSHNGQSEQYF. The CDR3 nucleotides are TGTGCCAGCAGTCATAATGGGCAGAGCGAGCAGTACTTC.

V and J are TRBV5-5 and TRBJ1-2, with a weak D call TRBD1 (5 bases). The germline CDR1 and CDR2 sequences are SGHKS and YYEKEE (reference sequence). The length of the CDR3 is 15 residues. Trimming took off 0 bases at V and 7 bases at J, with 16 bases between the two ends. This CDR3 is CASSLDLLAGPGYTF. As DNA, the CDR3 is TGTGCCAGCAGCTTGGATCTCCTAGCAGGGCCTGGCTACACCTTC.

The chain uses TRBV11-2 and TRBJ2-7, with 9 bases matching TRBD1. J was trimmed by 1 base and V by 6 bases; bases with no gene match: 4. Looked up from germline, CDR1 is SGHAT and CDR2 is FQNNGV. The CDR3 has 14 residues. As DNA, the CDR3 is TGTGCCAGCAGGGCCGGGACAGGGTCCTACGAGCAGTACTTC. Amino acids: CASRAGTGSYEQYF.